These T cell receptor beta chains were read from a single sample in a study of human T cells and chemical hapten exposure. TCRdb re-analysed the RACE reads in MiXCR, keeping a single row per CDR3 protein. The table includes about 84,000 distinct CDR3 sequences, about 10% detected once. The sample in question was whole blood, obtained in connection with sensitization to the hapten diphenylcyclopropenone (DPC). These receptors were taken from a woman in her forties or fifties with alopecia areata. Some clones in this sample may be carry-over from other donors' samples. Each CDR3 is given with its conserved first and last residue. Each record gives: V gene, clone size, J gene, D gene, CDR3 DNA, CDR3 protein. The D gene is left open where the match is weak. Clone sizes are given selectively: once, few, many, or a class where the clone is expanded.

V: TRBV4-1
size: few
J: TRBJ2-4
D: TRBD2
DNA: TGCGCCAGCAGCCAAGTCGGGGGACTAGCCGGCAAAAACATTCAGTACTTC
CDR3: CASSQVGGLAGKNIQYF

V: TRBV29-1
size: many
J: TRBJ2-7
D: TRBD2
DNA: TGCAGCGTTGCTCAACTAGCGGGAGTAGGTTACGAGCAGTACTTC
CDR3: CSVAQLAGVGYEQYF

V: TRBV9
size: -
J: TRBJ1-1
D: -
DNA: TGTGCCAGCAGCGTAGGGGTCCCGGGCGCTGAAGCTTTCTTT
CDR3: CASSVGVPGAEAFF

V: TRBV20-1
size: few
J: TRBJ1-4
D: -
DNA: TGCAGTGCTGAAACAGCGGGAAAACTGTTTTTT
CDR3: CSAETAGKLFF

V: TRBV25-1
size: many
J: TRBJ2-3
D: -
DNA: TGTGCCAGCAGTGAATCTTCCAGGATTGCCCCTACGCAGTATTTT
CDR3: CASSESSRIAPTQYF

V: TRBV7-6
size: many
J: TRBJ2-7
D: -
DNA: TGTGCCAGCAGCCGATCAGGGTTGTCCTACGAGCAGTACTTC
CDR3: CASSRSGLSYEQYF

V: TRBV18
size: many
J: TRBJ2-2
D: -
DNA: TGTGCCAGCTCACCACTGAGCACCGGGGAGCTGTTTTTT
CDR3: CASSPLSTGELFF

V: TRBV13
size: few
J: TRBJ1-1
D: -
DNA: TGTGCCAGCAGCTTAGCGAACCTCGCTGAAGCTTTCTTT
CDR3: CASSLANLAEAFF

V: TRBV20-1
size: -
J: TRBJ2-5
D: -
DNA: TGCAGTGCTGGGGGGTACCAAGAGACCCAGTACTTC
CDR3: CSAGGYQETQYF

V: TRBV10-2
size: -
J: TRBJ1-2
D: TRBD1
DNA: TGCGCCAGCATGCGACAGGGAGAGTGGTATGGCTACACCTTC
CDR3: CASMRQGEWYGYTF

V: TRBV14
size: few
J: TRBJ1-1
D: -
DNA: TGTGCCAGCAGCCGCCCTGGGGGGGGCACTGAAGCTTTCTTT
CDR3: CASSRPGGGTEAFF

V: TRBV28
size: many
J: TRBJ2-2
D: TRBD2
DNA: TGTGCCAGCATTCAGTTTGCGGGAGGGCCCTCTGGGGAGCTGTTTTTT
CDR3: CASIQFAGGPSGELFF

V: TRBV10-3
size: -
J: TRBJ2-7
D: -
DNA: TGTGCCATCAGTACAGGAACCTACGAGCAGTACTTC
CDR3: CAISTGTYEQYF

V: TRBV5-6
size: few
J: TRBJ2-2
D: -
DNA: TGTGCCAGCAGCTTGAAGGGAAGCGGGGAGCTGTTTTTT
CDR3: CASSLKGSGELFF

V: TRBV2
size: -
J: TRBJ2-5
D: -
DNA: TGTGCCAGCAAGAGTAATAGGGAGACCCAGTACTTC
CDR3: CASKSNRETQYF

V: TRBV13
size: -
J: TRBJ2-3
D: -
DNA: TGTGCCAGCAGCTGGACCAAGGGTACAAGCACAGATACGCAGTATTTT
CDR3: CASSWTKGTSTDTQYF

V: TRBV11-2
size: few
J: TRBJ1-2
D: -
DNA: TGTGCCAGCAGCCGGGACTTGGGGGATTATGGCTACACCTTC
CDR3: CASSRDLGDYGYTF

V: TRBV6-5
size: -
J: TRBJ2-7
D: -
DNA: TGTGCCAGCAGTACTACCTTATACGAGCAGTACTTC
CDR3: CASSTTLYEQYF

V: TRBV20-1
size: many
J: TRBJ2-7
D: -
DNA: TGCAGTGCCGATGACAACTACGAGCAGTACTTC
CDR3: CSADDNYEQYF

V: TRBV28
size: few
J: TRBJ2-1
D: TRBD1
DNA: TGTGCCAGCAGCCCGACAGGGCAGAGCTCCTACAATGAGCAGTTCTTC
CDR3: CASSPTGQSSYNEQFF

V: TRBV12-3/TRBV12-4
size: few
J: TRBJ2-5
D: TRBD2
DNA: TGTGCCAGCAGTTTCGGGAATAGCGGGAGTAGAGGGGAGACCCAGTACTTC
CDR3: CASSFGNSGSRGETQYF

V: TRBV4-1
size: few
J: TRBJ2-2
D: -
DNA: TGCGCCAGCAGCCAAGTTCTACAGTACACCGGGGAGCTGTTTTTT
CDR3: CASSQVLQYTGELFF